This T cell receptor beta chain was identified during a study of radiotherapy plus CTLA-4 blockade in lung cancer. The repertoire was sequenced with immunoSEQ multiplex PCR; TCRdb's copy has only in-frame clones and lacks some. Altogether 110,000 or so clones are present, 75% to 80% being singletons, with the ten largest covering about 5.2%. With V trimmed by 4 bases and J by 6 bases, 9 bases remained unmatched. The CDR3 has 16 residues. Germline CDR1 is MNHEY and CDR2 is SVGAGI. This TCR came from a human donor with non-small cell lung cancer who had a partial response to radiotherapy plus ipilimumab. The V gene is TRBV6-5, the J gene TRBJ1-5; 10 nucleotides line up with TRBD1. Here the sequenced sample was peripheral blood, taken from a patient treated with radiotherapy plus ipilimumab. In nucleotides, the CDR3 is TGTGCCAGCAGTTTAATTTCGGGACAGGGGAGTCAGCCCCAGCATTTT. Translated, it gives CASSLISGQGSQPQHF.